This T cell receptor (beta chain) was sequenced for a study of immune heterogeneity within non-small cell lung tumors. At the level of the study: Of all tumors, several turned out to be squamous cell carcinomas, 10 to 11 were non-squamous carcinomas and 1 was not otherwise specified.

Study-level results: Identical dominant CDR3 beta clonotypes were found repeatedly across the tumor sites of a single patient, and these appeared alongside high-frequency clones that were unique to particular tumor locations. Different patients shared few of their high-frequency T-cell receptor beta clonotypes.

Multiplex PCR with 32 V and 13 J primers amplified TCR beta CDR3. TCRdb reanalysed the multiplex PCR reads using MiXCR and keeps one entry per CDR3 protein. The sample consists of more than 1,000 distinct CDR3 sequences, approximately 48% of them appearing once. In its sample, this clonotype ranks as large. What it binds is not known. Bulk tumor genomic DNA (around 600 ng per sample) served as template. Doctors removed several biopsies from each primary tumor during surgery, keeping them far apart. With untreated, newly diagnosed non-small cell lung cancer, the patients went on to undergo curative surgery. The V segment lost 7 bases and the J segment 6 bases; nucleotides outside the gene matches: 2. CDR3 length equals 13 residues. The germline gives CDR1 MNHNS, CDR2 SASEGT.

The specimen sequenced was lung tumor tissue. The gene calls are TRBV6-1 and TRBJ2-2, with TRBD2 matching 10 bases. The receptor was derived from a man aged 60 to 75 with non-small cell lung cancer. CDR3 sequence: CASTSGSSGELFF. For the CDR3, the DNA is TGTGCCAGCACTAGCGGGAGCTCCGGGGAGCTGTTTTTT.